Described below is a single T cell receptor beta chain sequence and its context. Study processing details: Estimates of nucleated cell counts were drawn from the amplification of reference gene primers. Some clones are missing from TCRdb's copy, which holds only in-frame ones; the method was immunoSEQ multiplex PCR. The D gene and trimming were derived from the DNA, and the V and J assignments and clone size from that table. The sample consists of almost 350,000 clones, almost 90% of them appearing once. Within 2 weeks before study entry, exposed participants met a COVID-19 case. The sample comes from a study of blood T cell repertoires in COVID-19. Turning to the study itself: The samples span acute and convalescent COVID-19 from the United States, Italy and Spain.

Sequencing was performed on PBMCs or T cells enriched from blood (not recorded which). The sequence was collected from a woman aged 25-40 years who had been exposed to COVID-19.

CDR3 protein: CAISERGSNEKLFF. The CDR3, as DNA: TGTGCCATCAGTGAGCGGGGTTCTAATGAAAAACTGTTTTTT. This rearrangement joins TRBV10-3 to TRBJ1-4; D is uncertain. V lost 2 bases and J 3 bases, leaving 7 bases between the germline ends. Germline-derived CDR1 and CDR2 are ENHRY and SYGVKD. CDR3 length: 14 residues.